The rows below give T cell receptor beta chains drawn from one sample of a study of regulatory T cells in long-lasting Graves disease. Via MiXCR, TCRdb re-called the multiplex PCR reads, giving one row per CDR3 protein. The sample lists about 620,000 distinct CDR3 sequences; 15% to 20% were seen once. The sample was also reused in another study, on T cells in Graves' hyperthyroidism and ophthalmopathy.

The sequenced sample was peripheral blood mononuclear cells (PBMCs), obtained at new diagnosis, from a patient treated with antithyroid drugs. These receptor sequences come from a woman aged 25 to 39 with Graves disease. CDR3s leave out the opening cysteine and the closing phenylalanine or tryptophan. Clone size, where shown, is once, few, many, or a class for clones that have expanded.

CDR3: ASSYYDMGSQETQY; V: TRBV6-5; size: .
CDR3: ASMAGTEAF; V: TRBV2; size: many
CDR3: SANDLLHTEAF; V: TRBV20-1; size: .
CDR3: ASSSPPQVSYQETQY; V: TRBV28; size: many
CDR3: SVPDRGLPTDTQY; V: TRBV20-1; size: .
CDR3: ASNEASGRREQF; V: TRBV5-4; size: .
CDR3: ASSSPGLAGYTGELF; V: TRBV6-5; size: many
CDR3: ASSLSRTEYSGNTIY; V: TRBV11-3; size: few
CDR3: ASSPSGRAVNIQY; V: TRBV28; size: many
CDR3: ASSLDTREHNSPLH; V: TRBV5-1; size: .
CDR3: ASQRKGRRDEQY; V: TRBV2; size: many
CDR3: ASSLGLSVLGAGELF; V: TRBV27; size: many
CDR3: ASSPLDRVEYGYT; V: TRBV3-1; size: .
CDR3: ASSEYLRTGNTEAF; V: TRBV6-1; size: many
CDR3: ASSRSPGLAGSYEQY; V: TRBV28; size: many
CDR3: ASSGRQVLYGYT; V: TRBV2; size: many
CDR3: ASSQRRTNTEAF; V: TRBV3-1; size: many
CDR3: ASSLDLGGGPHNEQF; V: TRBV11-3; size: few
CDR3: ASSRMTGADYEQY; V: TRBV12-3/TRBV12-4; size: .
CDR3: ASGDPDPVRDTQY; V: TRBV28; size: many
CDR3: ASSQDLAGARGQY; V: TRBV4-2; size: .
CDR3: ASSLGLAVPNTGELF; V: TRBV11-2; size: many
CDR3: ASRYDRARKSGTHLEQF; V: TRBV27; size: .
CDR3: ASSQGTGRQHEQF; V: TRBV3-1; size: few
CDR3: ASSFQGSTEQY; V: TRBV7-9; size: many
CDR3: ASSIGWVSYNEQF; V: TRBV19; size: .
CDR3: ASTRTGTSGRLGGQY; V: TRBV27; size: many
CDR3: ASTTRGPSGREQMNTGELF; V: TRBV19; size: once
CDR3: ATSDSSDSSPLH; V: TRBV24-1; size: many
CDR3: ASSTGQGGRDT; V: TRBV19; size: .
CDR3: ASSIARGASGNTIY; V: TRBV19; size: .
CDR3: ASSGDRGRWGDEQY; V: TRBV6-1; size: many
CDR3: ASSPLGQLDEKLF; V: TRBV18; size: .
CDR3: ASSYSHQGFEQY; V: TRBV6-5; size: many
CDR3: ASSWGTGGNTEAF; V: TRBV11-2; size: many
CDR3: ASSYSEGPWRQETQY; V: TRBV6-2/TRBV6-3; size: many
CDR3: ATSDPRGTGITNEQF; V: TRBV24-1; size: many
CDR3: ASTTSGRAVETQY; V: TRBV5-1; size: .
CDR3: ASSLMGGLNTEAF; V: TRBV7-9; size: many
CDR3: ASRDQGGTEAF; V: TRBV2; size: many
CDR3: ASSFPHSKQY; V: TRBV7-9; size: many
CDR3: ASSLVGGAGGNQPQH; V: TRBV7-2; size: many
CDR3: ASSQTGYEQY; V: TRBV28; size: many
CDR3: ASSSSGQGLTYGYT; V: TRBV7-9; size: .
CDR3: ASSLRQPGTGYGYT; V: TRBV28; size: few
CDR3: ASSLALGTSNQPQH; V: TRBV12-3/TRBV12-4; size: .
CDR3: ASSPSGGILHNQPQH; V: TRBV28; size: .
CDR3: ASSQLNEQF; V: TRBV12-3/TRBV12-4; size: many
CDR3: ASSEDNRQSASYGYT; V: TRBV6-2/TRBV6-3; size: many
CDR3: ASSYTGVSTNYGYT; V: TRBV6-2/TRBV6-3; size: .
CDR3: ASSTSADLNYGYT; V: TRBV4-1; size: .
CDR3: ATSEGFYQPQH; V: TRBV15; size: few
CDR3: ASSVGASGRPTGELF; V: TRBV9; size: .
CDR3: ASSTEAISREQY; V: TRBV7-8; size: many
CDR3: ASSLTGGDSPLH; V: TRBV11-2; size: .
CDR3: ASSNRWDRVSNQPQH; V: TRBV6-1; size: .
CDR3: SVGVAGGMAETQY; V: TRBV29-1; size: few
CDR3: ATSRDSMAGEVGTIY; V: TRBV15; size: .